A single sample gave rise to the 14 T cell receptor beta chains below, sequenced in a study of response to subunit inactivated influenza vaccine. MiXCR was run by TCRdb on the RT-PCR reads, yielding one entry per CDR3 protein. This table holds 650,000 or so distinct CDR3 sequences, around 15% found once. The source was PBMCs from blood, collected 14 days before vaccination. The receptor set was obtained from a man aged 45-60 years who received an inactivated influenza vaccine.

This clonotype was recorded a few times. The chain has TRBV4-1 and TRBJ2-2, with no clear D. CDR1 and CDR2 (germline): MGHRA, YSYEKL. This CDR3 region has 18 residues. V was trimmed by 0 bases and J by 2 bases, leaving 16 bases between them. CDR3 DNA: TGCGCCAGCAGCCAAGATTGGCTTACAACTACTAACACCGGGGAGCTGTTTTTT. Translated: CASSQDWLTTTNTGELFF.

The gene calls are TRBV3-1 and TRBJ2-5, with 12 nucleotides matching TRBD2. Germline V gene data show CDR1 as LGHDT and CDR2 as YNNKEL (reference sequence). The V and J ends lost 0 bases and 4 bases, in that order; junction bases with no gene match: 15. CDR3 length: 20 residues. For the CDR3, the DNA is TGTGCCAGCAGCCAAGATGCGTGGCTAGCGGGAGGGCACGTTCGAGAGACCCAGTACTTC. Its translation: CASSQDAWLAGGHVRETQYF.

There are many counts of this clonotype. The chain carries TRBV20-1 and TRBJ2-1; D perhaps matches TRBD1 (6 bases). Germline-derived CDR1 and CDR2 are DFQATT and SNEGSKA (reference sequence). Deletions cut 7 bases from V and 7 bases from J, with 11 bases between. The CDR3 length is 11 residues. As DNA, the CDR3 is TGCAGTGAGTTCACAGGGAATGAGCAGTTCTTC. Translation gives CSEFTGNEQFF.

The genes are TRBV10-3 and TRBJ1-3; D may be TRBD1 (6 bases). The V and J ends lost 4 bases and 1 base respectively, with 14 bases between them. Germline CDR1 and CDR2: ENHRY and SYGVKD. The CDR3 spans 16 residues. The CDR3 DNA reads TGTGCCATCAGTGCCAGGACAGTCTCTTCTGGAAACACCATATATTTT. It translates to CAISARTVSSGNTIYF.

This clonotype was detected only a few times. This sequence joins TRBV6-2 or TRBV6-3 and TRBJ1-6; D gene uncertain. Germline CDR1 and CDR2: MNHEY and SVGEGT. V lost 8 bases to trimming and J lost 5 bases, with 10 bases between them. This CDR3 contains 13 residues. CDR3 sequence: CASGSQNNSPLHF. In DNA form, the CDR3 reads TGTGCCAGCGGGAGTCAGAATAATTCACCCCTCCACTTT.

The chain uses TRBV7-9 and TRBJ1-6; 8 bases line up with TRBD1. V gave up 4 bases and J gave up 7 bases; unmatched junction bases: 6. CDR3 length equals 15 residues. CDR1 and CDR2 (germline): SEHNR, FQNEAQ (reference sequence). The CDR3 DNA is TGTGCCAGCAGCTACGGACAGGGAAGGAATTCACCCCTCCACTTT. Its translation: CASSYGQGRNSPLHF.

The rearrangement uses TRBV25-1 and TRBJ1-6; 8 bases are shared with TRBD1. CDR3 length equals 13 residues. Trimming removed 8 bases from V and 9 bases from J; junction bases left unmatched: 6. Per germline, CDR1 MGHDK and CDR2 SYGVNS. The chain's CDR3 is CASQDRGISPLHF. The CDR3 DNA reads as TGTGCCAGCCAAGACAGGGGCATTTCACCCCTCCACTTT.

This clonotype has ten or more counts. The rearrangement uses TRBV5-5 and TRBJ2-3, with D possibly being TRBD1 (5 bases). Germline lookup yields CDR1 SGHKS and CDR2 YYEKEE (reference sequence). V lost 0 bases and J 6 bases, leaving 17 bases between the germline ends. CDR3 length: 16 residues. The CDR3 DNA sequence: TGTGCCAGCAGCTTGGGGCCCAGCAGGGCGTCGGATACGCAGTATTTT. Translating gives CASSLGPSRASDTQYF.

V usage is TRBV7-9 and J usage is TRBJ1-2; D is uncertain. The CDR3 sequence is 14 residues long. In germline, CDR1 is SEHNR, CDR2 FQNEAQ (reference sequence). V lost 5 bases and J lost 0, with 10 bases in between. The CDR3 region is CASSPLATNYGYTF. As DNA, the CDR3 is TGTGCCAGCAGCCCCCTGGCCACTAACTATGGCTACACCTTC.

The V gene is TRBV27, the J gene TRBJ2-5; D is undetermined. Per the germline V gene, CDR1 is MNHEY and CDR2 is SMNVEV (reference sequence). The germline V and J ends were trimmed by 2 bases and 4 bases, with 8 bases remaining between them. The CDR3 covers 13 residues. Here the CDR3 reads CASSLRLTETQYF. In DNA form, the CDR3 reads TGTGCCAGCAGTTTACGGCTCACAGAGACCCAGTACTTC.

At least ten counts were recorded for this clonotype. The J gene is TRBJ2-7, the V gene TRBV5-1; 9 nucleotides agree with TRBD2. Germline-derived CDR1 and CDR2 are SGHRS and YFSETQ. Trimming removed 2 bases from V and 2 bases from J; junction bases left unmatched: 2. The CDR3 extends over 14 amino acids. The CDR3 here is CASSLTSGPYEQYF. The CDR3 DNA sequence: TGCGCCAGCAGCTTAACTAGCGGGCCCTACGAGCAGTACTTC. Full variable domain (remainder filled in from reference TRBV5-1 and TRBJ2-7): KAGVTQTPRYLIKTRGQQVTLSCSPISGHRSVSWYQQTPGQGLQFLFEYFSETQRNKGNFPGRFSGRQFSNSRSEMNVSTLELGDSALYLCASSLTSGPYEQYFGPGTRLTVT.

The chain combines TRBV6-1 with TRBJ2-6, with D tentatively TRBD2 (6 bases). The CDR3 is made up of 16 amino acids. With 7 bases removed from V and 2 bases from J, the gap between germline ends came to 15 bases. Germline V gene sequence: CDR1 MNHNS, CDR2 SASEGT. The CDR3: CASIAGIGTGANVLTF. The CDR3 nucleotides read TGTGCCAGCATCGCGGGAATAGGTACTGGGGCCAACGTCCTGACTTTC.

This clonotype has just a few counts. This chain joins TRBV11-2 and TRBJ2-3, with 14 bases fitting TRBD2. The CDR3 is 16 amino acids. Germline V lookup: CDR1 SGHAT, CDR2 FQNNGV. J gave up 6 bases and V 3 bases, and 5 bases lay outside the gene matches. CDR3 sequence reads: CASSLLTSGRADTQYF. The CDR3 DNA reads as TGTGCCAGCAGCTTGCTGACTAGCGGGAGGGCCGATACGCAGTATTTT.

In its sample, this clonotype was seen many times. The V call is TRBV5-1, the J call TRBJ1-4, with 8 nucleotides matching TRBD1. Per germline, CDR1 SGHRS and CDR2 YFSETQ. V lost 5 bases, J lost 7 bases, and 7 bases stayed unmatched. This CDR3 contains 14 residues. The CDR3 protein is CASRPGQGTEKLFF. The CDR3 DNA reads as TGCGCCAGCAGACCAGGACAGGGTACTGAAAAACTGTTTTTT.